These 20 T cell receptor beta chains were sequenced from one sample in a study of glioma-infiltrating T cells (dated by TCRdb to about 2016). The instrument was an Illumina MiSeq. TCR alpha and beta CDR3 regions were amplified with the iRepertoire nested amplicon-rescue multiplex PCR (arm-PCR) platform from RNA. TCRdb passed the public sequencing reads through fastp at Q25 and MiXCR, retaining productive beta sequences. Entries are consolidated by CDR3 protein sequence, retaining the most common genes and DNA. Present in this sample are about 140,000 distinct CDR3 sequences, about 39% of which were seen just once. The leading ten clones occupy around 20% of the sample. What was sequenced was glioma tissue, nonneoplastic brain tissue, or PBMCs (not recorded which). The receptors here all came from a human donor with low-grade glioma or glioblastoma, undergoing nonglioma brain surgery, or in good health (not recorded which).

The sample holds a few counts of this clonotype. This chain connects TRBV5-4 to TRBJ2-1; 7 bases are a match to TRBD2. This CDR3 spans 12 amino acids. V trimming: 3 bases; J trimming: 11 bases; junction bases outside the gene matches: 5. Germline CDR1 SGHNT, CDR2 YYREEE (reference sequence). CDR3 amino acids: CASSYGLVQQFF. The CDR3 DNA sequence: TGTGCCAGCAGCTATGGACTAGTTCAGCAGTTCTTC.

In regard to this clonotype: One end of the junction is discordant with germline, which a read error may explain. This sequence joins TRBV7-7 and TRBJ2-5, with D unresolved. This CDR3 is 14 amino acids long. Germline loops: CDR1 SSHAT, CDR2 FNYEAQ (reference sequence). The CDR3 region is CASSQEEASETQYF. CDR3 DNA: TGCGCCAGCAGCCAAGAAGAGGCTTCCGAGACCCAGTACTTC.

The gene calls are TRBV15 and TRBJ2-7; maybe TRBD1 (5 bases). V lost 8 bases to trimming and J lost 1 base, with 15 bases between them. Germline-derived CDR1 and CDR2 are LNHNV and YYDKDF (reference sequence). The CDR3 is 14 residues long. Written as DNA, the CDR3 is TGTGCCACCGCCAGGACACAGAGTTCCTACGAGCAGTACTTC. This encodes CATARTQSSYEQYF.

The chain joins TRBV7-3 to TRBJ1-1; D call uncertain. CDR1 is SGHTA, CDR2 FQGTGA, per germline. V was clipped by 5 bases and J by 1 base, with 8 bases between them. The CDR3 extends over 13 amino acids. The CDR3, as DNA: TGTGCCAGCAGCCCTCAGCCGAACACTGAAGCTTTCTTT. Translated, it gives CASSPQPNTEAFF. The full variable domain, completed using reference TRBV7-3 and TRBJ1-1, is GAGVSQTPSNKVTEKGKYVELRCDPISGHTALYWYRQSLGQGPEFLIYFQGTGAADDSGLPNDRFFAVRPEGSVSTLKIQRTERGDSAVYLCASSPQPNTEAFFGQGTRLTVV.

The rearrangement uses TRBV10-3 and TRBJ2-3; D not certain. With 5 bases removed from V and 0 bases from J, the gap between germline ends came to 12 bases. This CDR3 region has 15 residues. Germline-derived CDR1 and CDR2 are ENHRY and SYGVKD. The CDR3 DNA is TGTGCCATCAGTAATTACGACCATAGCACAGATACGCAGTATTTT. Residues: CAISNYDHSTDTQYF.

In its sample, this clonotype was seen many times. One end of the junction does not line up with germline, which may come from a read error. This chain joins TRBV7-9 and TRBJ1-4; possibly TRBD1 for D (6 bases). Germline CDR1 is SEHNR and CDR2 is FQNEAQ (reference sequence). The CDR3 totals 14 residues. The CDR3 here is CARSLAGQNEKLFF. CDR3 nucleotide sequence: TGTGCCCGCAGCTTAGCTGGACAGAATGAAAAACTGTTTTTT.

This rearrangement joins TRBV18 to TRBJ1-1; D is uncertain. Trimming shortened V by 3 bases and J by 4 bases, and 12 bases separated the two germline ends. The CDR3 covers 14 residues. The germline CDR1 and CDR2 sequences are KGHSH and LQKENI. CDR3 DNA sequence: TGTGCCAGCTCACCTGTGAGTGAAGGCACTGAAGCTTTCTTT. This translates into CASSPVSEGTEAFF.

This clonotype has only a few counts. The chain uses TRBV20-1 and TRBJ1-1, with D perhaps matching TRBD1 (6 bases). The CDR3 is 15 residues long. The ends were cut back, 5 bases at V and 5 bases at J, with 21 bases in the middle. In germline, CDR1 is DFQATT, CDR2 SNEGSKA (reference sequence). This chain's CDR3 is CSAPSGGRLLTEAFF. The CDR3 DNA reads TGCAGTGCTCCCTCCGGGGGGCGTTTGTTAACTGAAGCTTTCTTT.

V usage is TRBV20-1 and J usage is TRBJ1-2, with TRBD1 identical over 7 bases. There are 11 residues in the CDR3. After removal of 2 bases from V and 14 bases from J, the junction contained 8 bases not matched to a gene. Germline CDR1 is DFQATT and CDR2 is SNEGSKA (reference sequence). The CDR3 protein is CSARTGEGLTF. In DNA form, the CDR3 reads TGCAGTGCTAGAACAGGGGAGGGCCTTACCTTC.

Of note for this clonotype: A much larger clone sits a single nucleotide away, making a read error possible. The CDR3 does not close with the conserved phenylalanine or tryptophan, likely indicating a read error. The chain is built from TRBV20-1 and TRBJ2-3; D is perhaps TRBD1 (7 bases). CDR1 and CDR2 from the germline V gene are DFQATT and SNEGSKA (reference sequence). V was cut by 7 bases and J by 3 bases, with 14 bases left in between. CDR3 length: 13 amino acids. CDR3 protein: CSERTGLTDTQYL. CDR3 nucleotides: TGCAGTGAACGGACAGGACTAACAGATACGCAGTATCTT.

The CDR3 DNA reads TGTGCCAGCAGCCCGGACACCCGAGGCGAAAAACTGTTTTTT. Translated: CASSPDTRGEKLFF. The rearrangement joins TRBV6-6 to TRBJ1-4, with D possibly TRBD1 on 5 matching bases. This CDR3 has 14 amino acids. CDR1 and CDR2 (germline): MNHNY, SVGAGI (reference sequence). V was trimmed by 6 bases and J by 8 bases, leaving 16 bases between them.

The chain couples TRBV30 to TRBJ2-3; TRBD1 aligns across 8 bases. V shed 5 bases, J shed 3 bases, and the junction held 4 bases outside the gene matches. The CDR3 loop spans 13 amino acids. From germline, CDR1 is GTSNPN and CDR2 SVGIG (reference sequence). Here the CDR3 reads CAWEQGVTDTQYF. The CDR3 DNA reads TGTGCCTGGGAACAGGGGGTGACAGATACGCAGTATTTT.

Here the CDR3 reads CASSSSRVASSGYTF. CDR3 bases: TGTGCCAGCAGTTCCTCCCGGGTCGCAAGCAGTGGCTACACCTTC. This chain links TRBV12-3 or TRBV12-4 with TRBJ1-2; no firm D call. CDR3 length: 15 amino acids. V shed 4 bases and J shed 7 bases, with 19 bases lying between them.

This clonotype has a count of ten or more. The rearrangement links TRBV6-1 to TRBJ1-6; D ambiguous. Deletions cut 6 bases from V and 9 bases from J, with 15 bases between. Germline-derived CDR1 and CDR2 are MNHNS and SASEGT. The CDR3 sequence is 14 residues long. The CDR3, as DNA: TGTGCCAGCAGGAGACCAGGACCTCCTTCACCCCTCCACTTT. Translated, it gives CASRRPGPPSPLHF.

This clonotype turned up a few times. This sequence joins TRBV7-2 and TRBJ1-1; 9 nucleotides match TRBD1. CDR3 length: 14 amino acids. The germline V gene encodes CDR1 SGHTA and CDR2 FQGNSA. Losses at the gene ends were 6 bases for V and 5 bases for J; bases not matched to a gene: 7. The CDR3 coding sequence is TGTGCCAGCAGGCTACCGGGACAGGGTACTGAAGCTTTCTTT. It is translated as CASRLPGQGTEAFF. Full variable domain (rest looked up from reference TRBV7-2 and TRBJ1-1): GAGVSQSPSNKVTEKGKDVELRCDPISGHTALYWYRQSLGQGLEFLIYFQGNSAPDKSGLPSDRFSAERTGGSVSTLTIQRTQQEDSAVYLCASRLPGQGTEAFFGQGTRLTVV.

This clonotype was observed a few times. This chain links TRBV7-8 with TRBJ2-3; 7 bases match TRBD2. V dropped 0 bases and J dropped 12; count of bases not matched to a gene: 6. Germline-derived CDR1 and CDR2 are SGHVS and FQNEAQ. The CDR3 is made up of 13 amino acids. CDR3 amino acids: CASSLAERGEQYF. In DNA, the CDR3 is TGTGCCAGCAGCTTAGCAGAGCGGGGTGAACAGTATTTT.

A note on this clonotype: One end of the junction does not line up with germline, which may come from a read error. This chain links TRBV5-1 with TRBJ1-6; D ambiguous. Germline lookup yields CDR1 SGHRS and CDR2 YFSETQ. The CDR3 is 15 amino acids. CDR3 in DNA: TGCGCCCGCAGCTTGGTTTACAGTCTCGATTCACCCCTCCACTTT. Translation: CARSLVYSLDSPLHF. Full variable domain (rest looked up from reference TRBV5-1 and TRBJ1-6): KAGVTQTPRYLIKTRGQQVTLSCSPISGHRSVSWYQQTPGQGLQFLFEYFSETQRNKGNFPGRFSGRQFSNSRSEMNVSTLELGDSALYLCARSLVYSLDSPLHFGNGTRLTVT.

In its sample, this clonotype was seen a few times. V is TRBV20-1 and J is TRBJ1-1; a possible D gene is TRBD1 (5 bases). With 5 bases removed from V and 3 bases from J, the gap between germline ends came to 10 bases. From germline, CDR1 is DFQATT and CDR2 SNEGSKA (reference sequence). There are 12 residues in the CDR3. The CDR3 is CSAFQGDTEAFF. In DNA form, the CDR3 reads TGCAGTGCTTTTCAAGGGGACACTGAAGCTTTCTTT.

This clonotype has at least ten counts. The rearrangement uses TRBV6-1 and TRBJ2-1; 11 bases agree with TRBD2. After removal of 6 bases from V and 9 bases from J, the junction contained 7 bases not matched to a gene. The CDR3 sequence is 14 residues long. In germline, CDR1 is MNHNS, CDR2 SASEGT. The CDR3 loop is CASSERLAGSEQFF. The CDR3 bases are TGTGCCAGCAGCGAAAGACTAGCGGGAAGTGAGCAGTTCTTC.

The chain is built from TRBV7-2 and TRBJ2-3; no reliable D call. Per germline, CDR1 SGHTA and CDR2 FQGNSA. The CDR3 has 15 amino acids. Trimming cost V 1 base and J 0 bases, with 8 bases left between them. The CDR3 nucleotides are TGTGCCAGCAGCTTAGACCCGGCGAGCACAGATACGCAGTATTTT. As protein: CASSLDPASTDTQYF.